This TCR beta chain was documented in a study of cytomegalovirus exposure and HLA in healthy donors. Notes on the study in general: A missense variant in DCLRE1C was later tied to TCR beta V- and J-gene trimming.

Primers included in the PCR were 60 Vbeta and 13 Jbeta primers. The assay was immunoSEQ multiplex PCR, and TCRdb's table has in-frame clones only and misses some. The table records fewer than 150,000 clones, around three quarters of them present only once. The CDR3 runs to 15 residues. V dropped 0 bases and J dropped 7; count of bases not matched to a gene: 6. CDR1 is SGHRS and CDR2 is YFSETQ in the germline V gene. About this clone: The antigen is unknown.

The chain uses TRBV5-1 and TRBJ2-7; 11 bases agree with TRBD2. The sequence was collected from a man aged 35 to 55 in good health and CMV-seropositive. The source material was PBMCs. The CDR3 DNA reads as TGCGCCAGCAGCTTGGGGCTAGCGGGAGGAGAAGAGCAGTACTTC. Translated, it gives CASSLGLAGGEEQYF.